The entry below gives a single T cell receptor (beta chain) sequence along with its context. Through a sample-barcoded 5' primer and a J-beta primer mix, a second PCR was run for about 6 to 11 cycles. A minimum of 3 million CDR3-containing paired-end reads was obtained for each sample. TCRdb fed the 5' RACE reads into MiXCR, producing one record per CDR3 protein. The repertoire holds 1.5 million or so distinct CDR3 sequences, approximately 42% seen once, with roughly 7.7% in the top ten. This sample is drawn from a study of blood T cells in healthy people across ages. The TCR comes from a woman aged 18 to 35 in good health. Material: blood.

For the CDR3, the DNA is TGTGCCAGCACCCCTTTGGGGACGAGGGGTGAGCAGTACTTC. Its translation: CASTPLGTRGEQYF. The J gene is TRBJ2-7, the V gene TRBV7-9; D may match TRBD1 or TRBD2 (5 bases each). Germline CDR1 SEHNR, CDR2 FQNEAQ (reference sequence). The V end lost 7 bases, the J end lost 7 bases, and 20 bases lay between the germline ends. This CDR3 region has 14 residues.